The 21 T cell receptor beta chains listed next were all sequenced from one sample in a study of radiation and T cells in renal cell carcinoma. Indicated time point: blood 4 weeks post-SBRT, at nephrectomy. This sample's treatment: 15 Gy SBRT to primary tumor, nephrectomy 4 weeks later. Here immunoSEQ multiplex PCR was the method, and the copy in TCRdb shows in-frame clones only, minus some. The sample includes 140,000 to 150,000 clones, approximately 86% seen only once; the top ten take roughly 17%. The specimen comprised blood, sampled from a patient whose treatment included radiotherapy and nephrectomy. Receptor source: a woman aged 45 to 65 with renal cell carcinoma.

The chain recombines TRBV7-2 with TRBJ2-3, with 11 bases aligning to TRBD2. This CDR3 is 19 amino acids long. V lost 5 bases, J lost 2 bases, and 15 bases stayed unmatched. Germline lookup yields CDR1 SGHTA and CDR2 FQGNSA. The CDR3 spells CASSPRLAGPRRDTDTQYF. The CDR3 bases are TGTGCCAGCAGCCCCCGACTAGCGGGGCCCCGGCGGGACACAGATACGCAGTATTTT.

The J gene is TRBJ2-2, the V gene TRBV18; 7 nucleotides line up with TRBD1. There are 15 residues in the CDR3. In germline, CDR1 is KGHSH, CDR2 LQKENI. J lost 4 bases, V lost 8 bases, and 10 bases had no gene match. CDR3 in amino acids: CASRAGTDSTGELFF. In nucleotides, the CDR3 is TGTGCCAGCCGAGCCGGGACAGATTCCACCGGGGAGCTGTTTTTT.

This clone was found once. This rearrangement joins TRBV9 to TRBJ1-1, with D possibly being TRBD1 (5 bases). This CDR3 region has 16 residues. CDR1 is SGDLS, CDR2 YYNGEE, per germline. The V end was cut by 0 bases, the J end by 4 bases, with 16 bases between. The DNA for the CDR3 is TGTGCCAGCAGCGTAGCCTCGGGGGATTGGGGCACTGAAGCTTTCTTT. It codes for CASSVASGDWGTEAFF.

This clone was counted once. V gene TRBV20-1 combines with J gene TRBJ1-2, with a tentative D call TRBD1 (6 bases). Germline CDR1 is DFQATT and CDR2 is SNEGSKA (reference sequence). The CDR3 has 11 amino acids. V shed 3 bases and J shed 8 bases, with 10 bases lying between them. The CDR3 reads CSASVGGGYTF. The CDR3 DNA sequence: TGCAGTGCTAGCGTAGGGGGGGGCTACACCTTC.

J is TRBJ1-2 and V is TRBV5-8; D is possibly TRBD1 (6 bases). Germline CDR1 is SGHTS and CDR2 is YDEGEE. The CDR3 length is 16 residues. Trimming took off 3 bases at V and 2 bases at J, with 17 bases between the two ends. In nucleotides, the CDR3 is TGTGCCAGCAGCTGGGGTAGGGGGACGGAGAACTATGGCTACACCTTC. The encoded protein is CASSWGRGTENYGYTF.

The chain has TRBV6-6 and TRBJ2-5, with a possible D match to TRBD1 (6 bases). Deletions cut 10 bases from V and 2 bases from J, with 17 bases between. There are 14 residues in the CDR3. CDR1 and CDR2 (germline): MNHNY, SVGAGI (reference sequence). The CDR3 DNA follows: TGTGCCACCAGGGGAGCAGACCTACAAGAGACCCAGTACTTC. Residues: CATRGADLQETQYF.

The chain combines TRBV7-9 with TRBJ2-3, with D hard to call. V lost 1 base and J 3 bases, leaving 5 bases between the germline ends. Germline V gene sequence: CDR1 SEHNR, CDR2 FQNEAQ (reference sequence). This CDR3 has 13 residues. CDR3 protein: CASSLGGTDTQYF. CDR3 nucleotides: TGTGCCAGCAGCTTAGGGGGAACAGATACGCAGTATTTT.

CDR3 bases: TGTGCCAGCAGTTTGACAGATACGCAGTATTTT. This encodes CASSLTDTQYF. V gene TRBV28 combines with J gene TRBJ2-3; no clear D. The length of the CDR3 is 11 residues. V was pared by 3 bases and J by 3 bases, with 1 base between. Germline V lookup: CDR1 MDHEN, CDR2 SYDVKM.

This chain links TRBV10-3 with TRBJ1-2, with 12 bases fitting TRBD1. Germline CDR1 and CDR2: ENHRY and SYGVKD. V gave up 6 bases and J gave up 8 bases; unmatched junction bases: 16. The CDR3 is 17 amino acids. CDR3 sequence reads: CAIRDGTGGASTGGYTF. The CDR3, as DNA: TGTGCCATCAGGGACGGGACAGGGGGCGCCTCTACTGGCGGCTACACCTTC.

J is TRBJ2-3 and V is TRBV29-1; D remains unclear. The CDR3 loop spans 13 amino acids. With 4 bases removed from V and 0 bases from J, the gap between germline ends came to 8 bases. Looked up from germline, CDR1 is SQVTM and CDR2 is ANQGSEA. CDR3 nucleotide sequence: TGCAGCGTTGGCCCGGAAAGCACAGATACGCAGTATTTT. Its protein product is CSVGPESTDTQYF.

This rearrangement joins TRBV19 to TRBJ1-5; 12 bases align to TRBD1. CDR3 length: 16 amino acids. Germline assignment: CDR1 LNHDA and CDR2 SQIVND (reference sequence). The J segment lost 2 bases and the V segment lost 6 bases, leaving 5 bases of the junction unmatched. CDR3 bases: TGTGCCAGTAGGGGGACAGGGGGCCTCGGCAATCAGCCCCAGCATTTT. It codes for CASRGTGGLGNQPQHF.

The genes are TRBV6-5 and TRBJ1-6, with 8 bases identical to TRBD1. Looked up from germline, CDR1 is MNHEY and CDR2 is SVGAGI. The CDR3 contains 13 residues. The V segment lost 11 bases and the J segment 7 bases; nucleotides outside the gene matches: 7. The CDR3 DNA reads TGTGCCGGAAAGCAGGGGGCGAATTCACCCCTCCACTTT. It translates to CAGKQGANSPLHF.

The chain is built from TRBV5-1 and TRBJ1-2; perhaps TRBD1 as D (6 bases). In germline, CDR1 is SGHRS, CDR2 YFSETQ. This CDR3 spans 14 amino acids. V was shortened by 3 bases and J by 8 bases, with 17 bases between the two germline ends. CDR3 amino acids: CASSYRGQSLGYTF. DNA of the CDR3: TGCGCCAGCAGCTACCGAGGACAGTCACTGGGCTACACCTTC.

The rearrangement joins TRBV2 to TRBJ1-1; D unresolved. The CDR3 consists of 12 residues. Deletions cut 3 bases from V and 1 base from J, with 3 bases between. CDR1 is SNHLY and CDR2 is FYNNEI in the germline V gene. CDR3 loop: CASSDPNTEAFF. The CDR3 nucleotides read TGTGCCAGCAGTGACCCGAACACTGAAGCTTTCTTT.

This chain joins TRBV10-2 and TRBJ1-4; the D gene is possibly TRBD1 (6 bases). Looked up from germline, CDR1 is WSHSY and CDR2 is SAAADI. This CDR3 has 15 residues. V was clipped by 9 bases and J by 6 bases, with 20 bases between them. This CDR3 reads CASSGARWLDEKLFF. For the CDR3, the DNA is TGCGCCAGTTCGGGGGCTCGATGGTTAGATGAAAAACTGTTTTTT.

The V and J genes are TRBV5-1 and TRBJ1-4; 10 positions agree with TRBD1. This CDR3 contains 13 residues. V dropped 6 bases and J dropped 8; count of bases not matched to a gene: 4. Germline V gene data show CDR1 as SGHRS and CDR2 as YFSETQ. CDR3 residues: CASTGTGAEKLFF. The DNA for the CDR3 is TGCGCCAGCACCGGGACAGGGGCAGAAAAACTGTTTTTT. Full variable domain (outside the CDR3, taken from reference TRBV5-1 and TRBJ1-4): KAGVTQTPRYLIKTRGQQVTLSCSPISGHRSVSWYQQTPGQGLQFLFEYFSETQRNKGNFPGRFSGRQFSNSRSEMNVSTLELGDSALYLCASTGTGAEKLFFGSGTQLSVL.

The CDR3 sequence: CASSLPGSNEQFF. The CDR3 DNA reads as TGTGCCAGCTCACTCCCCGGGTCGAATGAGCAGTTCTTC. The chain joins TRBV18 to TRBJ2-1; D unresolved. Germline V gene sequence: CDR1 KGHSH, CDR2 LQKENI. Trimming removed 4 bases at V and 7 bases at J, with 11 bases between. The CDR3 has 13 amino acids.

The chain recombines TRBV4-3 with TRBJ2-7, with TRBD1 as a possible D gene (6 bases). The CDR3 is 15 amino acids. CDR1 and CDR2 from the germline V gene are LGHNA and YSLEER. V was cut by 4 bases and J by 3 bases, with 16 bases left in between. The CDR3 is CASSRQQGSDYEQYF. Written as DNA, the CDR3 is TGCGCCAGCAGCCGACAACAGGGTTCAGACTACGAGCAGTACTTC.

The genes are TRBV19 and TRBJ2-1; D perhaps matches TRBD2 (6 bases). CDR1 and CDR2 from the germline V gene are LNHDA and SQIVND (reference sequence). This CDR3 has 15 amino acids. The germline V and J ends were trimmed by 7 bases and 8 bases, with 21 bases remaining between them. The CDR3, as DNA: TGTGCCAGTAACCGTCCGGGACTGCTTATGGATGAGCAGTTCTTC. Its protein product is CASNRPGLLMDEQFF.

V usage is TRBV6-5 and J usage is TRBJ2-1, with TRBD1 identical over 7 bases. The CDR3 sequence is 14 residues long. The V and J ends lost 6 bases and 0 bases, in that order; junction bases with no gene match: 2. Germline V gene data show CDR1 as MNHEY and CDR2 as SVGAGI. The CDR3: CASRRDSSYNEQFF. CDR3 nucleotide sequence: TGTGCCAGCAGACGGGACAGCTCCTACAATGAGCAGTTCTTC.

This chain connects TRBV29-1 to TRBJ1-4; no clear D gene. The CDR3 is 12 residues long. The V gene's germline CDR1 is SQVTM and CDR2 ANQGSEA. V was clipped by 6 bases and J by 7 bases, with 12 bases between them. The CDR3 DNA follows: TGCAGCGTCCTGTCATCGGGTGAAAAACTGTTTTTT. Translating it yields CSVLSSGEKLFF.